This TCR beta chain was captured by sequencing in a study of shared clonotypes between healthy human individuals. Study outcomes and limitations: The study drew on few donors, limiting represented genetic and exposure-history diversity.

The method was immunoSEQ multiplex PCR; TCRdb's version includes in-frame clones alone and lacks a portion of them. The table includes 110,000 or so clones, 65% to 75% detected once. Germline loops: CDR1 GTSNPN, CDR2 SVGIG (reference sequence). V lost 0 bases to trimming and J lost 3 bases; unmatched junction nucleotides: 4. The CDR3 runs to 14 residues. Worth noting for this clone: Its antigen is not identified.

The chain has TRBV30 and TRBJ2-7, with 8 bases aligning to TRBD2. The receptor's source is a woman aged 25 to 45 in good health. The specimen was memory CD8+ T cells sorted from blood. The subset was: CD45RO+ cells pooled with CCR7-negative TemRA cells. The CDR3 protein is CAWSVGLAGYEQYF. CDR3 sequence (DNA): TGTGCCTGGAGTGTTGGACTAGCAGGCTACGAGCAGTACTTC.